Presented here are 4 T cell receptor beta chains from one specimen sequenced in a study of blood T cell repertoires in COVID-19. Using immunoSEQ multiplex PCR, the repertoire was profiled, and TCRdb retains in-frame clones only, with some absent. The sample consists of approximately 84,000 clones, 70% to 85% of them appearing once. The sequenced material came from peripheral blood. These receptors were collected from a man aged 45-60 years with active or convalescent COVID-19.

V and J are TRBV5-6 and TRBJ2-7; D is perhaps TRBD2 (5 bases). The CDR3 consists of 14 residues. Germline V gene sequence: CDR1 SGHDT, CDR2 YYEEEE. Trimming took 5 bases from V and 3 from J, leaving 15 bases between them. For the CDR3, the DNA is TGTGCCAGCAGATGGGGAGACGGGAACTACGAGCAGTACTTC. Its translation: CASRWGDGNYEQYF. Variable domain in full (rest from reference TRBV5-6 and TRBJ2-7): DAGVTQSPTHLIKTRGQQVTLRCSPKSGHDTVSWYQQALGQGPQFIFQYYEEEERQRGNFPDRFSGHQFPNYSSELNVNALLLGDSALYLCASRWGDGNYEQYFGPGTRLTVT.

V gene TRBV7-9 combines with J gene TRBJ2-7, with D maybe TRBD2 (5 bases). Germline CDR1 is SEHNR and CDR2 is FQNEAQ (reference sequence). V was cut by 8 bases and J by 0 bases, with 14 bases left in between. The CDR3 is made up of 14 amino acids. CDR3 DNA: TGTGCCAGCGAACCCGGGGAGAGCTCCTACGAGCAGTACTTC. It encodes CASEPGESSYEQYF.

V is TRBV29-1 and J is TRBJ1-2, with TRBD1 matching over 11 bases. Germline-derived CDR1 and CDR2 are SQVTM and ANQGSEA. V lost 4 bases, J lost 4 bases, and 14 bases stayed unmatched. This CDR3 comprises 17 residues. The CDR3 protein is CSVVQGQGGSPGYGYTF. DNA for the CDR3: TGCAGCGTTGTGCAGGGACAGGGGGGTTCTCCCGGCTATGGCTACACCTTC. The variable domain in full, with the rest retrieved from reference TRBV29-1 and TRBJ1-2, is SAVISQKPSRDICQRGTSLTIQCQVDSQVTMMFWYRQQPGQSLTLIATANQGSEATYESGFVIDKFPISRPNLTFSTLTVSNMSPEDSSIYLCSVVQGQGGSPGYGYTFGSGTRLTVV.

The chain links TRBV6-6 to TRBJ2-7; 9 nucleotides align to TRBD1. V trimming: 6 bases; J trimming: 4 bases; junction bases outside the gene matches: 7. Germline loops: CDR1 MNHNY, CDR2 SVGAGI (reference sequence). This CDR3 is 14 amino acids long. CDR3: CASRAGQGWYEQYF. The CDR3 DNA follows: TGTGCCAGCAGGGCGGGACAGGGATGGTACGAGCAGTACTTC.